This TCR beta chain was retrieved from a study of control samples from healthy donors and cancer patients. Assay used: immunoSEQ multiplex PCR; TCRdb lists only in-frame clones, some missing. This table has some 150,000 clones, approximately 96% appearing once. The ends were cut back, 1 base at V and 1 base at J, with 7 bases in the middle. The CDR3 has 14 residues. Germline V gives CDR1 SGHNT, CDR2 YYREEE (reference sequence). This clone appeared once. Input material: blood. The gene calls are TRBV5-4 and TRBJ2-3; D is possibly TRBD1 or TRBD2 (5 bases each). The sequence was collected from a man aged 40-49 years in good health. The CDR3 region is CASSLMGRTDTQYF. CDR3 in DNA: TGTGCCAGCAGCTTGATGGGACGCACAGATACGCAGTATTTT.